The present T cell receptor beta chain was sequenced within a study of molecular identifiers for immune sequencing clone quantification. Study-wide findings and caveats: Jurkat TCR RNA that was spiked in from one cell was reportedly detectable among approximately 900,000 naive cells.

Naive CD8 T cells were picked out by sorting for CD8+CD4-CCR7+CD45RA+. It was with previously described methods and listed TCR primers that bulk TCR libraries were made. One entry per CDR3 protein results from TCRdb running MiXCR on the PCR reads. The table shows approximately 41,000 distinct CDR3 sequences, with approximately 21% occurring only once. A note on this clonotype: Its target is not known. This CDR3 is missing its conserved last phenylalanine or tryptophan, likely due to a read error.

What was sequenced was naive CD8+ T cells from blood, with Jurkat cell RNA spiked in. Noted subset: FACS-sorted CD8+CD4-CCR7+CD45RA+ naive T cells. The receptor was derived from a human donor in good health. Some libraries in this study had Jurkat cell RNA spiked in.

In DNA form, the CDR3 reads TGCAGCGTTGAAGCGGGAGGGGCGGCTGTTAAGCAGTTCCTC. Amino acid sequence: CSVEAGGAAVKQFL. V gene TRBV29-1 combines with J gene TRBJ2-1; 8 nucleotides line up with TRBD2. Per the germline V gene, CDR1 is SQVTM and CDR2 is ANQGSEA. The CDR3 runs 14 residues. Trimming at V came to 1 base and at J to 11 bases, leaving 10 bases not matched to a gene.